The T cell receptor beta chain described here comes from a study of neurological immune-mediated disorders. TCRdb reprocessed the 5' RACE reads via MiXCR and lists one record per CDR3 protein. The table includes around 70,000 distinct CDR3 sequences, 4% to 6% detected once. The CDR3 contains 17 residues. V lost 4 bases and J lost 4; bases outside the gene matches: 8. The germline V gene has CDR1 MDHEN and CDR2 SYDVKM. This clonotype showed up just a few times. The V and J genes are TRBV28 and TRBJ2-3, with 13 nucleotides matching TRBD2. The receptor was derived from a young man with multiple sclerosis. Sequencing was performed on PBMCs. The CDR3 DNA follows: TGTGCCAGCAGTTCAGCCCAACTAGCGGGAGGGCCAGATACGCAGTATTTT. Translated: CASSSAQLAGGPDTQYF.